The rows below give T cell receptor beta chains drawn from one sample of a study of blood T cell repertoires in COVID-19. Using immunoSEQ multiplex PCR, the repertoire was profiled, and TCRdb retains in-frame clones only, with some absent. The data contain approximately 270,000 clones, about 89% of them singletons. The material sequenced was peripheral blood. Receptors originate from a man under 40 with acute or convalescent COVID-19. The CDR3 runs from the conserved cysteine through the conserved F or W. Each record gives: D gene, V gene, J gene, clone size, CDR3 DNA, CDR3 protein. The D gene is left open where the match is weak. Some rows mark clone size as missing; the rest say once, few, many or name a class of expanded clone.

>TRBD1|TRBV2|TRBJ1-2|.
TGTGCCAGCAGGGAAGGACAGGTCGCTGGCTACACCTTC
CASREGQVAGYTF
>.|TRBV27|TRBJ2-1|.
TGTGCCAGCAGTTTGGCGCGGGACAGTTACAATGAGCAGTTCTTC
CASSLARDSYNEQFF
>.|TRBV12-3/TRBV12-4|TRBJ1-2|few
TGTGCCAGCAGTTCTCCAGCTAACTATGGCTACACCTTC
CASSSPANYGYTF
>TRBD1|TRBV3-1/TRBV3-2|TRBJ1-1|.
TGTGCCAGCAGTCGGGACAGGGGGAAGCCTTTCTTT
CASSRDRGKPFF
>.|TRBV18|TRBJ2-1|.
TGTGCCAGCTCACAGATCGTCTACAACAGAATCAATGAGCAGTTCTTC
CASSQIVYNRINEQFF
>.|TRBV6-6|TRBJ2-3|once
TGTGCCACCTTCAAGAGCGGGAGCACAGATACGCAGTATTTT
CATFKSGSTDTQYF
>.|TRBV6-5|TRBJ1-6|.
TGTGCCAGCAGTTACTCCTGGGGAGATAATTCACCCCTCCACTTT
CASSYSWGDNSPLHF
>.|TRBV9|TRBJ1-1|.
TGTGCCAGCAGCGCCTACCCGAACACTGAAGCTTTCTTT
CASSAYPNTEAFF
>.|TRBV19|TRBJ1-1|.
TGTGCCAGTAGTCCCCAGGGTTGGGATACTGAAGCTTTCTTT
CASSPQGWDTEAFF
>TRBD1|TRBV30|TRBJ1-2|.
TGTGCCTGGAGGGGGACAGGGGGTGGAGTATATGGCTACACCTTC
CAWRGTGGGVYGYTF
>.|TRBV11-2|TRBJ2-7|.
TGTGCCAGCAGCTTAAAGACAGCTGGGGACGAGCAGTACTTC
CASSLKTAGDEQYF
>.|TRBV3-1/TRBV3-2|TRBJ1-2|.
TGTGCCAGCAGCCAAGATGCGGGGAGTCGAAGGACACCAGGCTACACCTTC
CASSQDAGSRRTPGYTF
>.|TRBV4-1|TRBJ1-4|.
TGCGCCAGCAGCCGGGGGGTAGCACCTAATGAAAAACTGTTTTTT
CASSRGVAPNEKLFF
>.|TRBV28|TRBJ1-1|.
TGTGCCAGCACCAACCCCTATGGGGGGGCCCTCACGAAAACCAACACTGAAGCTTTCTTT
CASTNPYGGALTKTNTEAFF
>TRBD2|TRBV3-1/TRBV3-2|TRBJ2-1|once
TGTGCCAGCAGCCAGGCCGGGACTAGTCAGTTCTTC
CASSQAGTSQFF
>TRBD2|TRBV18|TRBJ2-1|.
TGTGCCAGCTCACCACCGTTCGGTGTGGGGGGGAATGAGCAGTTCTTC
CASSPPFGVGGNEQFF
>TRBD2|TRBV28|TRBJ2-3|.
TGTGCCAGCCAGACTAGCGGGCGGCCTCTGCATTATACGCAGTATTTT
CASQTSGRPLHYTQYF
>TRBD2|TRBV9|TRBJ2-5|.
TGTGCCAGCAGCGTTCTAGCGGGAGATATCCAAGAGACCCAGTACTTC
CASSVLAGDIQETQYF
>.|TRBV4-2|TRBJ2-1|.
TGTGCCAGCCGGGCGGGCGACAATGAGCAGTTCTTC
CASRAGDNEQFF
>TRBD1|TRBV5-4|TRBJ2-5|.
TGTGCCAGCAGTCGGGACAGCCGAACCCAAGAGACCCAGTACTTC
CASSRDSRTQETQYF
>TRBD2|TRBV10-2|TRBJ2-1|.
TGCGCCAGCCAAGGGACTAGCGGGATCAATGAGCAGTTCTTC
CASQGTSGINEQFF
>TRBD2|TRBV6-5|TRBJ2-1|.
TGTGCCAGCAGTTCCGGGACTAGCGGGGGTTATGAGCAGTTCTTC
CASSSGTSGGYEQFF
>.|TRBV6-4|TRBJ2-1|.
TGTGCCAGCAGTGAAAGAGTGGGGGGAGCCTACAATGAGCAGTTCTTC
CASSERVGGAYNEQFF
>TRBD1|TRBV6-5|TRBJ1-4|.
TGTGCCAGCAGTTTTACAGGGGACGAAAAACTGTTTTTT
CASSFTGDEKLFF
>TRBD1|TRBV28|TRBJ1-4|.
TGTGCCAGCACCCTGGACAGGTATAATGAAAAACTGTTTTTT
CASTLDRYNEKLFF
>.|TRBV19|TRBJ2-7|.
TGTGCCAGTAGTATAGGTGGAGGAACCTACGAGCAGTACTTC
CASSIGGGTYEQYF
>.|TRBV27|TRBJ2-1|once
TGTGCCAGCAGACTCACAGGGCTAGGTTTATACAATGAGCAGTTCTTC
CASRLTGLGLYNEQFF
>TRBD1|TRBV28|TRBJ2-5|.
TGTGCCAGCAGTTTATGGAAACAGGGGCGCGGGGAGACCCAGTACTTC
CASSLWKQGRGETQYF
>TRBD1|TRBV25-1|TRBJ2-1|.
TGTGCCAGCAGTGAAAAATATAGACAGGGGGCCCGGCAGTTCTTC
CASSEKYRQGARQFF
>.|TRBV28|TRBJ1-2|.
TGTGCCAGCAGTTTTCGCAGATATGGCTACACCTTC
CASSFRRYGYTF
>.|TRBV7-2|TRBJ2-3|.
TGTGCCAGCAGCTCCAGGGGGTTCCGGGAGACGCAGTATTTT
CASSSRGFRETQYF
>.|TRBV5-8|TRBJ1-6|.
TGTGCCAGCAGCTTGGCCAGGGGAACACCCCTCCACTTT
CASSLARGTPLHF
>.|TRBV6-1|TRBJ2-1|.
TGTGCCAGCAGTGAAGAGGAAAAGGCAGACAGAAGCGATGAGCAGTTCTTC
CASSEEEKADRSDEQFF
>.|TRBV7-8|TRBJ2-3|.
TGTGCCAGCAGCTTAGTGGACTTGGGAACAGATACGCAGTATTTT
CASSLVDLGTDTQYF
>.|TRBV18|TRBJ2-7|.
TGTGCCAGCTCACTAAACAGTCCAATTAACTACGAGCAGTACTTC
CASSLNSPINYEQYF
>TRBD1|TRBV12-3/TRBV12-4|TRBJ1-3|.
TGTGCCAGCAGGGGACAGGCTGGAAACACCATATATTTT
CASRGQAGNTIYF
>TRBD1|TRBV6-5|TRBJ1-5|.
TGTGCCAGCAATACAGGGGGCGCGGGCAATCAGCCCCAGCATTTT
CASNTGGAGNQPQHF
>TRBD1|TRBV3-1/TRBV3-2|TRBJ1-2|.
TGTGCCAGCAGCCCAGCCTCAGGGGGTAACTATGGCTACACCTTC
CASSPASGGNYGYTF
>.|TRBV5-1|TRBJ1-6|.
TGCGCCAGCAGCTCCCTACTCGGGGCCCTCCACTTT
CASSSLLGALHF
>.|TRBV2|TRBJ1-2|.
TGTGCCAGCAGGACGGAGAGGAGCTACACCTTC
CASRTERSYTF
>TRBD2|TRBV2|TRBJ2-4|.
TGTGCCAGCAGTGAAGGGGGACTAGACCCACAGAACATTCAGTACTTC
CASSEGGLDPQNIQYF
>TRBD1|TRBV19|TRBJ1-5|.
TGTGCCAGTAGTGGGGACAGGGGACGCAATCAGCCCCAGCATTTT
CASSGDRGRNQPQHF
>.|TRBV5-5|TRBJ1-6|.
TGTGCCAGCAGCTTGCCGGGGGGGTCCAATTCACCCCTCCACTTT
CASSLPGGSNSPLHF
>.|TRBV5-6|TRBJ2-1|.
TGTGCCAGCAGCTTATTTGCGGGGTACAATGAGCAGTTCTTC
CASSLFAGYNEQFF
>.|TRBV19|TRBJ1-4|few
TGTGCCAGTAGAAAAGCGCAGACTAATGAAAAACTGTTTTTT
CASRKAQTNEKLFF
>.|TRBV28|TRBJ1-1|.
TGTGCCAGCAGTTTTCACAGTCCCCCCAACACTGAAGCTTTCTTT
CASSFHSPPNTEAFF